This entry lists 13 T cell receptor beta chains sequenced from one sample in a study of preoperative IRX-2 immunotherapy in early breast cancer. Only in-frame clones appear in the TCRdb table, and some are missing; sequencing was by immunoSEQ multiplex PCR. The sample contains about 15,000 clones, roughly 90% of which appear only once. The treatment: preoperative locoregional IRX-2 cytokine immunotherapy. This sample was obtained from a patient treated with IRX-2 immunotherapy. The source of these receptors is a human donor with breast cancer.

The chain is built from TRBV15 and TRBJ2-7, with D possibly matching TRBD2 (7 bases). Germline loops: CDR1 LNHNV, CDR2 YYDKDF (reference sequence). The CDR3 extends over 15 amino acids. V was shortened by 0 bases and J by 9 bases, with 18 bases between the two germline ends. Here the CDR3 reads CATSRDHGGRLGQYV. The CDR3, as DNA: TGTGCCACCAGCAGAGATCACGGGGGGCGTTTAGGGCAGTACGTC.

This chain links TRBV7-3 with TRBJ1-2; TRBD1 matches 9 bases. There are 13 residues in the CDR3. With 3 bases clipped from V and 6 bases from J, the junction kept 2 bases outside the gene matches. In germline, CDR1 is SGHTA, CDR2 FQGTGA. This chain's CDR3 is CASSFGQGHGYTF. The CDR3 DNA is TGTGCCAGCAGCTTCGGACAGGGGCATGGCTACACCTTC.

The chain uses TRBV5-5 and TRBJ1-4, with D perhaps TRBD1 (5 bases). The CDR3 extends over 14 amino acids. CDR1 is SGHKS, CDR2 YYEKEE, per germline (reference sequence). The V and J ends lost 2 bases and 4 bases respectively, with 9 bases between them. The CDR3 bases are TGTGCCAGCAGCTTAGGCAGGGATAATGAAAAACTGTTTTTT. Amino acid sequence: CASSLGRDNEKLFF.

Remarks on this clone: This CDR3 is also generated by other DNA sequences in the sample. The J gene is TRBJ1-1, the V gene TRBV5-1; no firm D call. V lost 2 bases, J lost 0 bases, and 5 bases lay in between. CDR1 is SGHRS and CDR2 is YFSETQ in the germline V gene. The CDR3 spans 13 residues. The CDR3 region is CASSLGMNTEAFF. CDR3 DNA: TGCGCCAGCAGCTTAGGCATGAACACTGAAGCTTTCTTT.

The chain couples TRBV6-5 to TRBJ1-2; a weak D match, TRBD1 (6 bases). The CDR3 is made up of 15 amino acids. Trimming pared 4 bases from V and 4 bases from J, leaving 16 bases between. Germline V lookup: CDR1 MNHEY, CDR2 SVGAGI. DNA of the CDR3: TGTGCCAGCAGTTGGGGACACTCCTGGGGCTATGGCTACACCTTC. It is translated as CASSWGHSWGYGYTF.

Of note for this clone: One end of the junction fails to match germline, which may point to a read error. The same CDR3 arises from other DNA sequences in this sample as well. The chain has TRBV29-1 and TRBJ1-3; D is uncertain. CDR1 is SQVTM, CDR2 ANQGSEA, per germline. CDR3 length equals 15 residues. The CDR3 nucleotides read TGCAGCGTCGCCATAGGGCACGGCGCTGGAAATACCATATATTTT. It translates to CSVAIGHGAGNTIYF.

This sequence joins TRBV7-8 and TRBJ2-5, with TRBD2 identical over 8 bases. The CDR3 totals 14 residues. Germline trimming cut 5 bases from V and 4 bases from J; bases unmatched to any gene: 6. CDR1 SGHVS and CDR2 FQNEAQ come from the germline V gene. CDR3 in DNA: TGTGCCAGCAGCATCTCCGGGACTAGAGAGACCCAGTACTTC. Translated, it gives CASSISGTRETQYF.

The chain combines TRBV27 with TRBJ1-1; D call uncertain. Trimming removed 5 bases at V and 4 bases at J, with 14 bases between. The V gene's germline CDR1 is MNHEY and CDR2 SMNVEV (reference sequence). The CDR3 has 14 residues. The CDR3 is CASSPPLRFTEAFF. CDR3 nucleotide sequence: TGTGCCAGCAGTCCCCCCTTAAGGTTCACTGAAGCTTTCTTT.

The chain couples TRBV15 to TRBJ2-7; perhaps D is TRBD1 or TRBD2 (7 bases each). This CDR3 has 15 residues. Trimming took 4 bases from V and 3 from J, leaving 16 bases between them. Germline V lookup: CDR1 LNHNV, CDR2 YYDKDF (reference sequence). The CDR3 coding sequence is TGTGCCACCAGCACGGCAGGGGGGGAATTCTACGAGCAGTACTTC. Translation: CATSTAGGEFYEQYF.

The gene calls are TRBV11-1 and TRBJ2-1; D is ambiguous. The germline V and J ends were trimmed by 5 bases and 10 bases, with 9 bases remaining between them. The CDR3 spans 11 residues. Germline V gene sequence: CDR1 SGHAT, CDR2 FQDESV (reference sequence). CDR3 region: CASSPSAEQFF. The CDR3 DNA reads as TGTGCCAGCAGCCCGTCCGCGGAGCAGTTCTTC.

The chain uses TRBV30 and TRBJ1-2, with a tentative D call TRBD1 (5 bases). CDR3 size: 13 residues. The V gene lost 4 bases and the J gene lost 5 bases, with 14 bases spanning the gap. Germline assignment: CDR1 GTSNPN and CDR2 SVGIG (reference sequence). The CDR3 is CAWNRDLAYGYTF. The CDR3 nucleotides read TGTGCCTGGAACCGGGACCTTGCTTATGGCTACACCTTC.

CDR3: CASGKDGYTF. Here the CDR3 DNA reads TGTGCCAGCGGGAAAGATGGCTACACCTTC. V gene TRBV7-9 combines with J gene TRBJ1-2; no firm D call. Trimming left V 8 bases short and J 6 bases short, with 7 bases between. This CDR3 region has 10 residues. CDR1 is SEHNR, CDR2 FQNEAQ, per germline (reference sequence). The full variable domain, its missing parts supplied by reference TRBV7-9 and TRBJ1-2, is DTGVSQNPRHKITKRGQNVTFRCDPISEHNRLYWYRQTLGQGPEFLTYFQNEAQLEKSRLLSDRFSAERPKGSFSTLEIQRTEQGDSAMYLCASGKDGYTFGSGTRLTVV.

Sample share makes this clone medium-sized. The chain carries TRBV7-2 and TRBJ1-5; possible D gene TRBD1, 6 bases. With 2 bases removed from V and 2 bases from J, the gap between germline ends came to 7 bases. Germline V gene sequence: CDR1 SGHTA, CDR2 FQGNSA. The CDR3 is 14 residues long. CDR3 in DNA: TGTGCCAGCAGCTTATACAGGGGCAATCAGCCCCAGCATTTT. As protein: CASSLYRGNQPQHF.